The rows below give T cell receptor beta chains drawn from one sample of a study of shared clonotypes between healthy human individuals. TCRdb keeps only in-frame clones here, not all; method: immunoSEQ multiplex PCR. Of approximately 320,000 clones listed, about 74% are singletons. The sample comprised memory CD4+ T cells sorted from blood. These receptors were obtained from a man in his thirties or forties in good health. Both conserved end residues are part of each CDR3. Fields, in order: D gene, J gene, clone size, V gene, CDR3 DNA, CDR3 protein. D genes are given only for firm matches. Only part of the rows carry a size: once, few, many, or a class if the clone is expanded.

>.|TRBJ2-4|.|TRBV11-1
TGTGCCAGCAGCCCCAACAGGGTAAACAACATTCAGTACTTC
CASSPNRVNNIQYF
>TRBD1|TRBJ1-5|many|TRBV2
TGTGCCAGCAGCCTGACAGGGAGAGACAATCAGCCCCAGCATTTT
CASSLTGRDNQPQHF
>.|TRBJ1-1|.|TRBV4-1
TGCGCCAGCAGGGGGACACTCCGGAACACTGAAGCTTTCTTT
CASRGTLRNTEAFF
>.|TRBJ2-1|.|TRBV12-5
TGTGCTAGTGGTTTGGGGAATGAGCAGTTCTTC
CASGLGNEQFF
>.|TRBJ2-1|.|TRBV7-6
TGTGCCAGCAGCCCCGGCGCGGGGAGGATAGTCGGTGAGCAGTTCTTC
CASSPGAGRIVGEQFF
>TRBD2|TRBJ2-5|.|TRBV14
TGTGCCAGCAGCCAAGCTAGCGGGAGGGCCGGACAAGAGACCCAGTACTTC
CASSQASGRAGQETQYF
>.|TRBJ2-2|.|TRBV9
TGTGCCAGCAGCACACCTCTGGACACCGGGGAGCTGTTTTTT
CASSTPLDTGELFF
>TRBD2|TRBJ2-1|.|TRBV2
TGTGCCAGCAGTAGGCGACTAGCGGGAGGCCTTCTCGGTGGCAATGAGCAGTTCTTC
CASSRRLAGGLLGGNEQFF
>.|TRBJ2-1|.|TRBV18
TGTGCCAGCTCACTCGGACAGCTAGAAAATGAGCAGTTCTTC
CASSLGQLENEQFF
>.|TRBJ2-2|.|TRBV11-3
TGTGCCAGCAGCTTAGTGGGGACCGGGGAGCTGTTTTTT
CASSLVGTGELFF
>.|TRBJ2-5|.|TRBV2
TGTGCCAGCAGCCAGACAGACCCCGAAGAGACCCAGTACTTC
CASSQTDPEETQYF
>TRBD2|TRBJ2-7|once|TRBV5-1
TGCGCCAGCAGCTCGCTAGCGGCCTACGAGCAGTACTTC
CASSSLAAYEQYF
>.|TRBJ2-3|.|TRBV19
TGTGCCAGTAGGATCACAGATACGCAGTATTTT
CASRITDTQYF
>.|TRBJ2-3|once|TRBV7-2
TGTGCCAGCAGCTTAGGTCTTCACCCGGGGGATACGCAGTATTTT
CASSLGLHPGDTQYF
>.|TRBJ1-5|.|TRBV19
TGTGCCAGTAGTATCCCGGGATACGGCAATCAGCCCCAGCATTTT
CASSIPGYGNQPQHF
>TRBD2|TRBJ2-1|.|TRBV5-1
TGCGCCAGCAGCTCAAGAGGGACTAGCGCTTACAATGAGCAGTTCTTC
CASSSRGTSAYNEQFF
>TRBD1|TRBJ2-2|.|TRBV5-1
TGCGCCAGCAGCTCGGGACAGGCCACCGGGGAGCTGTTTTTT
CASSSGQATGELFF
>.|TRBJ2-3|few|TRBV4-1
TGCGCCAGCAGCATTGAAGATCTTAGAACGCAGTATTTT
CASSIEDLRTQYF
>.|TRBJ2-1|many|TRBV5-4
TGTGCCAGCAGTAAGACCGGGACAAGAAACTACAATGAGCAGTTCTTC
CASSKTGTRNYNEQFF
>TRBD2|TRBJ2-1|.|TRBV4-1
TGCGCCAGCAGCCTAGCGGGCTCCTACAATGAGCAGTTCTTC
CASSLAGSYNEQFF
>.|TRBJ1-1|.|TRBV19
TGTGCCAGTAGCCATGCCATCTTGAACACTGAAGCTTTCTTT
CASSHAILNTEAFF
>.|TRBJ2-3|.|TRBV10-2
TGCGCCAGCAGCGGGGCAGTTGGGCCTAGCACAGATACGCAGTATTTT
CASSGAVGPSTDTQYF
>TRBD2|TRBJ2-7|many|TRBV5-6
TGTGCCAGCAGCGGAGGGACTAGCGGGAGGATCTCCTACGAGCAGTACTTC
CASSGGTSGRISYEQYF
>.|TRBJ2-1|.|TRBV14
TGTGCCAGCAGCCAAGTTGACAGCCGCTCCTACAATGAGCAGTTCTTC
CASSQVDSRSYNEQFF
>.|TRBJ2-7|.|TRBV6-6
TGTGCCACCCAAAGAACAGGGAGCTCCTACGAGCAGTACTTC
CATQRTGSSYEQYF
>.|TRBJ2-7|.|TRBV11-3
TGTGCCAGCAGCTTAGGAGCGTCCGAGCAGTACTTC
CASSLGASEQYF
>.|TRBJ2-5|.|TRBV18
TGTGCCAGCTCACCAGAGAAACCACGTTATATCCAAGAGACCCAGTACTTC
CASSPEKPRYIQETQYF
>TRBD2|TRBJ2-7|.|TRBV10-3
TGTGCCATCAGTGAGGGCGGGGGTACCGACGAGCAGTACTTC
CAISEGGGTDEQYF
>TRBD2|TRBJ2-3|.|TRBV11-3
TGTGCCAGCAGCGGAGGTCGGAGCGGGAGAGATACGCAGTATTTT
CASSGGRSGRDTQYF
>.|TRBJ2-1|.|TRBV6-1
TGTGCCAGCAGAATCGGGAGTCCCCTCTACAATGAGCAGTTCTTC
CASRIGSPLYNEQFF
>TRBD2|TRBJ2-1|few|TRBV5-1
TGCGCCAGCAGCTTGGATGGGACTAGCTTTTTCGAGCAGTTCTTC
CASSLDGTSFFEQFF
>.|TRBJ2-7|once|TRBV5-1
TGCGCCAGCAGCTTGCGGCAGGGGGGCTACGAGCAGTACTTC
CASSLRQGGYEQYF
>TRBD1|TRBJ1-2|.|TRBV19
TGTGCCAGTAGCAGGGACAGTAACGCTGGCTACACCTTC
CASSRDSNAGYTF
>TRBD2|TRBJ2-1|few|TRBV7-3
TGTGCCAGCAGCCCGCTAGCGGGATCGTACAATGAGCAGTTCTTC
CASSPLAGSYNEQFF
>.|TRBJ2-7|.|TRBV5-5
TGTGCCAGCAGCTTAATTGGACAACAATCCTACGAGCAGTACTTC
CASSLIGQQSYEQYF
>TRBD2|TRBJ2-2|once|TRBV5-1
TGCGCCAGCAGCTTGATGGCAGGAGGACTAGCCCGAGGAACCGGGGAGCTGTTTTTT
CASSLMAGGLARGTGELFF
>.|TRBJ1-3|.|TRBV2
TGTGCCAGCAGTGCTTCAAGCTCTGGAAACACCATATATTTT
CASSASSSGNTIYF
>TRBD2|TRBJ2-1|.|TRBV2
TGTGCCAGCAGTGCTAGGCCGGGACTAGCGGGAAATGAGCAGTTCTTC
CASSARPGLAGNEQFF
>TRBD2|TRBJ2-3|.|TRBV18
TGTGCCAGCTCACCCGTTGGGGGAGGGAGCACAGATACGCAGTATTTT
CASSPVGGGSTDTQYF
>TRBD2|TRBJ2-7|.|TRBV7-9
TGTGCCAGCAGCTTAGATCCGACTAGCGCCAGCTCCTACGAGCAGTACTTC
CASSLDPTSASSYEQYF
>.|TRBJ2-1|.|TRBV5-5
TGTGCCAGCAGCTTTTCCCTAAACCATGAGCAGTTCTTC
CASSFSLNHEQFF
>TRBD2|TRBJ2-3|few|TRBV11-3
TGTGCCAGCAGCTTAGATATGCTAGCGGAGTCGGCGCAGTATTTT
CASSLDMLAESAQYF
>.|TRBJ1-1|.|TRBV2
TGTGCCAGCAGTAAGGAGGGACAAGGGAACACTGAAGCTTTCTTT
CASSKEGQGNTEAFF
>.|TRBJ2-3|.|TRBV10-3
TGTGCCATCAGTAGGATCCCCGGGACCCGGAGCACAGATACGCAGTATTTT
CAISRIPGTRSTDTQYF
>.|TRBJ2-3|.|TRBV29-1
TGCAGCGTTGATGGCGCGGCAGGGTCGAGTACAGATACGCAGTATTTT
CSVDGAAGSSTDTQYF
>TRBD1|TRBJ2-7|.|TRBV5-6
TGTGCCAGCAGCCTCCCGGGACAGGGTAACTACGAGCAGTACTTC
CASSLPGQGNYEQYF
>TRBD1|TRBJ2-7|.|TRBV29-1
TGCAGCGTTGGGGTGGGACAGCACGAGCAGTACTTC
CSVGVGQHEQYF
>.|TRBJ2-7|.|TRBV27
TGTGCCAGCAGCGGCGACAGCTTCTACGAGCAGTACTTC
CASSGDSFYEQYF
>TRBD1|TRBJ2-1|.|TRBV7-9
TGTGCCAGCAGCTTACGACAGGGCTCCTACAATGAGCAGTTCTTC
CASSLRQGSYNEQFF
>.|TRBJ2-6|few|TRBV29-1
TGCAGCGTTGAAGGGGGGACTGGGGCCAACGTCCTGACTTTC
CSVEGGTGANVLTF